This TCR beta chain was captured by sequencing in a study of cytomegalovirus exposure and HLA in healthy donors. The CDR3 is 14 residues long. Germline V gene sequence: CDR1 SEHNR, CDR2 FQNEAQ (reference sequence). Germline trimming cut 5 bases from V and 8 bases from J; bases unmatched to any gene: 6. PCR involved 60 Vbeta and 13 Jbeta primers. Clones were sequenced by immunoSEQ multiplex PCR, and TCRdb holds only the in-frame ones, with some missing. The sample yields 180,000 or so clones, 76% seen once. General observations from the study: Most sequenced TCRs were rare (though some public TCRs occurred in many donors). In a later analysis, DRB1 alleles had the most associated TCRs; HLA-C alleles the fewest. Sequencing depth across donors, presence/absence analyses assumed, was roughly uniform.

As to this clone: Antigen unknown.

This sequence originates from a woman between 25 and 40 years old in good health and CMV-seropositive. This chain links TRBV7-9 with TRBJ1-4, with 9 bases that match TRBD1. Specimen: PBMCs. CDR3 sequence (DNA): TGTGCCAGCAGCCCGGGACAGGGTAACGAAAAACTGTTTTTT. Translation: CASSPGQGNEKLFF.